This TCR beta chain was recorded in a study of beta chain features in type 1 diabetes. The CDR3 is 13 amino acids. Germline V gene lookup returns CDR1 SGDLS and CDR2 YYNGEE. Trimming removed 0 bases from V and 4 bases from J, with 6 bases in between. Expressed TCRB transcripts were sequenced, since all the RNA that had been isolated was reverse transcribed. Sequencing used immunoSEQ multiplex PCR; TCRdb keeps in-frame clones, though not all of them. Of about 700,000 clones detected, around an eighth appear once; the ten largest clones hold approximately 0.02%. A word on this clone: The target antigen is unknown.

Purities in excess of 95% were seen in all sorted populations. Broader study findings: Shorter TCRB CDR3s, moderately but significantly so, were found in Type 1 diabetes patients in all four CD4+ subsets.

The V call is TRBV9, the J call TRBJ2-3, with no clear D. Sequencing was done on a sample of naive CD4+ T cells from blood. This TCR was sampled from a man younger than 30 with type 1 diabetes. CDR3 sequence reads: CASSVEIADTQYF. The CDR3 DNA follows: TGTGCCAGCAGCGTAGAGATAGCAGATACGCAGTATTTT.